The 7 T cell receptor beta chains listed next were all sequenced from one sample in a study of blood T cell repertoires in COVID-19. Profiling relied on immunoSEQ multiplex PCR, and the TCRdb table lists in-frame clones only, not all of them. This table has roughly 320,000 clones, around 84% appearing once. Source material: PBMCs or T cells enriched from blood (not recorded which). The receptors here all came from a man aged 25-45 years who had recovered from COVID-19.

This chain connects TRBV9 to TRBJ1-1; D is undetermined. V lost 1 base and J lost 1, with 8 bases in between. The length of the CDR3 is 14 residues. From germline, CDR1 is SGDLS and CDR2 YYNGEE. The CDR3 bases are TGTGCCAGCAGCGTAACCGACTGGAACACTGAAGCTTTCTTT. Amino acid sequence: CASSVTDWNTEAFF.

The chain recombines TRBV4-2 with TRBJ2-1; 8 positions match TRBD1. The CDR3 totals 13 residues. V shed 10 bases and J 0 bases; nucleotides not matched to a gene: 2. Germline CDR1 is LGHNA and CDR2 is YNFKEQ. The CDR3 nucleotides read TGTGCCACGGGACAGGTCTCCTACAATGAGCAGTTCTTC. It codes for CATGQVSYNEQFF.

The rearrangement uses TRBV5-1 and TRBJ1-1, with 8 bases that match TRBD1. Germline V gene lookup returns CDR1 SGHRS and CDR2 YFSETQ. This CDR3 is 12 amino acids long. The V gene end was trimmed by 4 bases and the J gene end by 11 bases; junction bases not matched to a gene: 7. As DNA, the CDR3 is TGCGCCAGCAGCGGCAGGGGGCAGACGGCTTTCTTT. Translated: CASSGRGQTAFF.

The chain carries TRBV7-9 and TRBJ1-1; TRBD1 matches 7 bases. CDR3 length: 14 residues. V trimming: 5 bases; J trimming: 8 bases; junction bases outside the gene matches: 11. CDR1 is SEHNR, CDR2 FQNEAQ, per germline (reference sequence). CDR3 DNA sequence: TGTGCCAGCAGCCGAGGGACAGCCCATGGAGAAGCTTTCTTT. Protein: CASSRGTAHGEAFF.

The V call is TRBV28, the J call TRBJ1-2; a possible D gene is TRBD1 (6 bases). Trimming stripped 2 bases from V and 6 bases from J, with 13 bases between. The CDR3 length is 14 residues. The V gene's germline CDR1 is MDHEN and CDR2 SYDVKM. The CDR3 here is CASSLGWGLDGYTF. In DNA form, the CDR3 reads TGTGCCAGCAGTTTAGGTTGGGGGCTTGATGGCTACACCTTC.

The CDR3 loop reads CATSHRDRIYF. The CDR3 DNA reads TGTGCCACCAGCCACCGGGACAGGATATATTTT. The chain carries TRBV15 and TRBJ1-3; TRBD1 matches at 8 bases. The CDR3 sequence is 11 residues long. CDR1 is LNHNV, CDR2 YYDKDF, per germline (reference sequence). V lost 5 bases and J lost 13; bases outside the gene matches: 4.

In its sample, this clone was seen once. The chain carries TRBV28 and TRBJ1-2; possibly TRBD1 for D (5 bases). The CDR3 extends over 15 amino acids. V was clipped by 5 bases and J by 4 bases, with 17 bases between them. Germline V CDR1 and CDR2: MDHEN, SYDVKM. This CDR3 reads CASSGGTWGSYGYTF. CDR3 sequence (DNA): TGTGCCAGCAGTGGGGGGACCTGGGGTAGCTATGGCTACACCTTC.